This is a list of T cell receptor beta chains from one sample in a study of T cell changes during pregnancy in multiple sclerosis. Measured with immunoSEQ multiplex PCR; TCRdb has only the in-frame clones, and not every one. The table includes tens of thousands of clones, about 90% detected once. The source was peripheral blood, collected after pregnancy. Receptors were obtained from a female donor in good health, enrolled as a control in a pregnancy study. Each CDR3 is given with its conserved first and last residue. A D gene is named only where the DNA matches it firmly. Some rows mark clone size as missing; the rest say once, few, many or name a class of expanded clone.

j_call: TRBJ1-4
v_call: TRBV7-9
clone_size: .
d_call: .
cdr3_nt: TGTGCCAGCGGAGTCGGGGGGGAAAAACTGTTTTTT
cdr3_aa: CASGVGGEKLFF

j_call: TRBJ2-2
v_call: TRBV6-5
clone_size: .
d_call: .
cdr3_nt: TGTGCCAGCAGTTACCGGACTGGCACCGGGGAGCTGTTTTTT
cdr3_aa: CASSYRTGTGELFF

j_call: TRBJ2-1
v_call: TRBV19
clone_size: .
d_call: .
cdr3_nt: TGTGCCAGTAGTCTTCCCTTCGGGGAGCAGTTCTTC
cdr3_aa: CASSLPFGEQFF

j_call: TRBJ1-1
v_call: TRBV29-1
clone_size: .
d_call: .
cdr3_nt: TGCAGCGTTGAAGTCTCACGGGGAGGCGCAGCTTTCTTT
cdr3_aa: CSVEVSRGGAAFF

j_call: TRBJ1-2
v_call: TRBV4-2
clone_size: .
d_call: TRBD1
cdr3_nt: TGTGCCAGCAGCCTAGGACAGGACGTAGGTGGCTACACCTTC
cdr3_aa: CASSLGQDVGGYTF

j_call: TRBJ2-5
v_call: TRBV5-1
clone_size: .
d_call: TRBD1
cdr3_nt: TGCGCCAGCACCAGCGGTTTTGGACAGGAGGATGTAGAGACCCAGTACTTC
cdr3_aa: CASTSGFGQEDVETQYF

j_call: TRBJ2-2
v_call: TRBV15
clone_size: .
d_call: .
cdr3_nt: TGTGCCACCAGCAGAGATCGTGGCCAGGGGGGCACCGGGGAGCTGTTTTTT
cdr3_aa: CATSRDRGQGGTGELFF

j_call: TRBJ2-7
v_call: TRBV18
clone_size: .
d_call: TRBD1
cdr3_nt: TGTGCCAGCTCGCCCGGGACAGGGAGGCCGTTCCGCGAGCAGTACTTC
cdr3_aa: CASSPGTGRPFREQYF

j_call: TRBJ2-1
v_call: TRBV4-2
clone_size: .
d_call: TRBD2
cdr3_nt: TGTGCCAGCAGCCAAAAAAGCCGGGTACTAGCGGGGGGTTACAATGAGCAGTTCTTC
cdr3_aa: CASSQKSRVLAGGYNEQFF

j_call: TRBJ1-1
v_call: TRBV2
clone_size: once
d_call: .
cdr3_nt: TGTGCCAGCAGTACTAACCGTGGTGGCACTGAAGCTTTCTTT
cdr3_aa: CASSTNRGGTEAFF

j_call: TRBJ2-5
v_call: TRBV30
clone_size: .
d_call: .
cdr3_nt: TGTGCCTGGACCAGGGCAGCGGAGACCCAGTACTTC
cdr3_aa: CAWTRAAETQYF

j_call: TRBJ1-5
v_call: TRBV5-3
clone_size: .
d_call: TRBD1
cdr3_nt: TGTGCCAGAAGCTTGCCCCATCAAAGGGGGCCCAATCAGCCCCAGCATTTT
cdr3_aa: CARSLPHQRGPNQPQHF

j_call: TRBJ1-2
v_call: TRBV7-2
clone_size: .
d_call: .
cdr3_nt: TGTGCCAGCAGCCAGGGGAACTATGGCTACACCTTC
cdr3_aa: CASSQGNYGYTF

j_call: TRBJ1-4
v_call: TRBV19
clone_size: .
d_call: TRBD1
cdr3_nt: TGTGCCAGTAAACAGGGGTCTTTGGAAAAACTGTTTTTT
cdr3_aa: CASKQGSLEKLFF

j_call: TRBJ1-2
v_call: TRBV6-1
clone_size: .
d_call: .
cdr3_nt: TGTGCCAGCAGGCCCCTAGCGACGGTCAACTATGGCTACACCTTC
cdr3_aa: CASRPLATVNYGYTF

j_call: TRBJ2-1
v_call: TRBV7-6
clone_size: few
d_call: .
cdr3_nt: TGTGCCAGCAGTCACTCCCCGGGTTCCAATGAGCAGTTCTTC
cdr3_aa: CASSHSPGSNEQFF

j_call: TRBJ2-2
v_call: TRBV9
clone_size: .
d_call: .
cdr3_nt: TGTGCCAGCAGCGTAGGGCCCGGCAGGTCGAACACCGGGGAGCTGTTTTTT
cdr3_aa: CASSVGPGRSNTGELFF

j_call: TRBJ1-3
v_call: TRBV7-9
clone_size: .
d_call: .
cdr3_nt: TGTGCCAGCAGAATTGGTCGGGGGGCTTCAGGAAACACCATATATTTT
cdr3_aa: CASRIGRGASGNTIYF

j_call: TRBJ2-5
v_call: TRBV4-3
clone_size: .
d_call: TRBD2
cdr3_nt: TGCGCCAGCAGCCAAGATGGGCCTAGCGGGGGTGCCGCCCAAGAGACCCAGTACTTC
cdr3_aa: CASSQDGPSGGAAQETQYF

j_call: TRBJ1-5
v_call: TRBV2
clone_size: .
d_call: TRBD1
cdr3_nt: TGTGCCAGCAGCGGGATTACAGGGGGCCAGCCCCAGCATTTT
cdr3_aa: CASSGITGGQPQHF

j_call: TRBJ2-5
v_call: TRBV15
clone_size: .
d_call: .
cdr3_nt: TGTGCCACCAGCAAGCAGGGATCGGAGACCCAGTACTTC
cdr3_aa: CATSKQGSETQYF

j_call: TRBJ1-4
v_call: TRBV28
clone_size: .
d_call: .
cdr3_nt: TGTGCCAGCAGACCGAAGAGAAATGAAAAACTGTTTTTT
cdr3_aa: CASRPKRNEKLFF

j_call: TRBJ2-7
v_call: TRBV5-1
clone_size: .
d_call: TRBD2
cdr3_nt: TGCGCCAGCAGCCAACGGACTAGCGGCTACGAGCAGTACTTC
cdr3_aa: CASSQRTSGYEQYF

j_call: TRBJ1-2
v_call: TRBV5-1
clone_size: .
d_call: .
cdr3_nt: TGCGCCAGCAGCTTGGGTGGGGAACAGGGCAGTGGCTACACCTTC
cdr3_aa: CASSLGGEQGSGYTF

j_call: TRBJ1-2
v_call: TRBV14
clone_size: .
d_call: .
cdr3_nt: TGTGCCAGCAGCCAGGGAACGAGGGATGGCTACACCTTC
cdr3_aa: CASSQGTRDGYTF

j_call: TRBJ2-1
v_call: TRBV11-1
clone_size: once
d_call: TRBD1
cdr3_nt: TGTGCCAGCAGCCCCCAGGGGGCCAGGAATGAGCAGTTCTTC
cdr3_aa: CASSPQGARNEQFF

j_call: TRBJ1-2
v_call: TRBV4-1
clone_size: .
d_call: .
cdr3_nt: TGCGCCAGCAGCCGCGAAGTGGGAGCCTATGGCTACACCTTC
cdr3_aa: CASSREVGAYGYTF

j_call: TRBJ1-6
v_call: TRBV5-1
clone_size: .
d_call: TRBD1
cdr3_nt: TGCGCCAGCAGCTCTCAGGGGGATTCACCCCTCCACTTT
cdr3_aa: CASSSQGDSPLHF

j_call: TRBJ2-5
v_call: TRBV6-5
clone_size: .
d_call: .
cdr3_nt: TGTGCCAGCAGTTACTCGAGGCTTCAAGAGACCCAGTACTTC
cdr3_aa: CASSYSRLQETQYF

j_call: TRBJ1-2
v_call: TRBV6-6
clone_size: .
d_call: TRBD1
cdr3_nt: TGTGCCAGCTATCCGGACAGGGCCACCAACTATGGCTACACCTTC
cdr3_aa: CASYPDRATNYGYTF

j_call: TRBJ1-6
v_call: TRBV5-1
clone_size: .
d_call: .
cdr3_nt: TGCGCCAGCAGCTTAGGTCCGCGGGGGTCACCCCTCCACTTT
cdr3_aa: CASSLGPRGSPLHF

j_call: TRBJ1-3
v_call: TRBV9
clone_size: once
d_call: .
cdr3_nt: TGTGCCAGCAGCGTCGGACAGTCTGGAAACACCATATATTTT
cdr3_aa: CASSVGQSGNTIYF

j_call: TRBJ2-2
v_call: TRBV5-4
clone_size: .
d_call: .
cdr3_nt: TGTGCCAGCAGCCCCCCCCGGGGAGCGGTCACCGGGGAGCTGTTTTTT
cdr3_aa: CASSPPRGAVTGELFF

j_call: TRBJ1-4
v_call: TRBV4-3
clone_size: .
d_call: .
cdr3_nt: TGCGCCAGCAGCCGGGAGGCAGGTAGCACTAATGAAAAACTGTTTTTT
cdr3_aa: CASSREAGSTNEKLFF

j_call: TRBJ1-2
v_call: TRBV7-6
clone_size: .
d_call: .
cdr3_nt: TGTGCCAGCAGCTTAGATCAGGGAAATGGCTACACCTTC
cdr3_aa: CASSLDQGNGYTF

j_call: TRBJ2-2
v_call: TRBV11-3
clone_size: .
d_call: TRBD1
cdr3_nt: TGTGCCAGCAGCTCCGGACAGGGGGAGGCCGGGGAGCTGTTTTTT
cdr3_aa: CASSSGQGEAGELFF

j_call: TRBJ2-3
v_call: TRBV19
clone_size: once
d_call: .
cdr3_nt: TGTGCCAGTCATCCCAATGGCAGGGGTCACACAGATACGCAGTATTTT
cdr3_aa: CASHPNGRGHTDTQYF

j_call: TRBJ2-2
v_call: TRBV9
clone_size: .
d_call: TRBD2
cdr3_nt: TGTGCCAGCAGCTTCCCGATAGCGGGAATGAACACCGGGGAGCTGTTTTTT
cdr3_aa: CASSFPIAGMNTGELFF